The rows below give T cell receptor beta chains drawn from one sample of a study of blood T cells in healthy people across ages. TCRdb ran MiXCR on the 5' RACE reads and lists one entry per CDR3 protein. The sample includes roughly 2 million distinct CDR3 sequences, about 49% of them seen just once. The sequencing sample was made of blood. These receptors came from a woman aged 40 to 50 in good health. Both conserved end residues are part of each CDR3. A D gene is named only where the DNA matches it firmly. The size field is filled for only some rows; it gives once, few, many or a size class.

j_call: TRBJ2-5
d_call: TRBD1
clone_size: NA
v_call: TRBV6-2/TRBV6-3
cdr3_nt: TGTGCCAGCAGGACAACAGGGGGATTGGAGACCCAGTACTTC
cdr3_aa: CASRTTGGLETQYF

j_call: TRBJ2-3
d_call: TRBD2
clone_size: NA
v_call: TRBV4-3
cdr3_nt: TGCGCCAGCAGCCAAGTGGGTCTAGCGGGGGGGCAGGGTACGCAGTATTTT
cdr3_aa: CASSQVGLAGGQGTQYF

j_call: TRBJ2-3
d_call: TRBD2
clone_size: NA
v_call: TRBV28
cdr3_nt: TGTGCCAGCAGTTCTCGACTCGGGACTAGCGGAAACACAGATACGCAGTATTTT
cdr3_aa: CASSSRLGTSGNTDTQYF

j_call: TRBJ1-6
d_call: NA
clone_size: NA
v_call: TRBV11-2
cdr3_nt: TGTGCCAGCACCCCAGGATCAGCGATTAATTCACCCCTCCACTTT
cdr3_aa: CASTPGSAINSPLHF

j_call: TRBJ2-3
d_call: NA
clone_size: NA
v_call: TRBV28
cdr3_nt: TGTGCCAACAACACAGATACGCAGTATTTT
cdr3_aa: CANNTDTQYF

j_call: TRBJ2-3
d_call: TRBD2
clone_size: few
v_call: TRBV4-3
cdr3_nt: TGCGCCAGCAGCCCCCAGGGACTAGCGACAGATACGCAGTATTTT
cdr3_aa: CASSPQGLATDTQYF

j_call: TRBJ2-7
d_call: TRBD1
clone_size: many
v_call: TRBV7-2
cdr3_nt: TGTGCCAGCAGAACGGGACAGGCCTCCTACGAGCAGTACTTC
cdr3_aa: CASRTGQASYEQYF

j_call: TRBJ2-7
d_call: TRBD2
clone_size: few
v_call: TRBV2
cdr3_nt: TGTGCCAGCAGCCCCCTTAGGGCTAGCGGCCTTTCCTACGAGCAGTACTTC
cdr3_aa: CASSPLRASGLSYEQYF

j_call: TRBJ1-2
d_call: NA
clone_size: few
v_call: TRBV7-2
cdr3_nt: TGTGCCAGCAGCGTACAAGCTACCAGCCTCTATGGCTACACCTTC
cdr3_aa: CASSVQATSLYGYTF

j_call: TRBJ2-1
d_call: TRBD1
clone_size: NA
v_call: TRBV7-2
cdr3_nt: TGTGCCAGCAGCCTAGACCAGGGGGTTCGGGGCAATGAGCAGTTCTTC
cdr3_aa: CASSLDQGVRGNEQFF

j_call: TRBJ1-2
d_call: TRBD1
clone_size: few
v_call: TRBV7-2
cdr3_nt: TGTGCCAGCAGACAGGGGGGTCCTAACTATGGCTACACCTTC
cdr3_aa: CASRQGGPNYGYTF

j_call: TRBJ2-1
d_call: TRBD2
clone_size: NA
v_call: TRBV4-2
cdr3_nt: TGTGCCAGCAGCCAAGTGCGGGGGGCGAGCTCCTACAATGAGCAGTTCTTC
cdr3_aa: CASSQVRGASSYNEQFF

j_call: TRBJ1-2
d_call: NA
clone_size: NA
v_call: TRBV7-9
cdr3_nt: TGTGTCAGCAGCTTATGGGGGCGAGGGGGCTACACCTTC
cdr3_aa: CVSSLWGRGGYTF

j_call: TRBJ1-4
d_call: NA
clone_size: NA
v_call: TRBV7-2
cdr3_nt: TGTGCCAGCAGCTTCGAAGAGACAGCGGGTAATGAAAAACTGTTTTTT
cdr3_aa: CASSFEETAGNEKLFF

j_call: TRBJ2-7
d_call: TRBD2
clone_size: few
v_call: TRBV20-1
cdr3_nt: TGCAGTGTTGGGACGGGAGGAACCTACGAGCAGTACTTC
cdr3_aa: CSVGTGGTYEQYF

j_call: TRBJ2-5
d_call: NA
clone_size: few
v_call: TRBV12-3/TRBV12-4
cdr3_nt: TGTGCCAGCAGTTATGGCAGGGGCGTAAAGACCCAGTACTTC
cdr3_aa: CASSYGRGVKTQYF

j_call: TRBJ2-1
d_call: TRBD1
clone_size: NA
v_call: TRBV5-1
cdr3_nt: TGCGCCAGCAGCCGGGGAGCAGGGGGTGCCTACAATGAGCAGTTCTTC
cdr3_aa: CASSRGAGGAYNEQFF

j_call: TRBJ2-5
d_call: NA
clone_size: NA
v_call: TRBV20-1
cdr3_nt: TGCAGTGCTAGAGATCGGTCAGGACCAACACTCGAGACCCAGTACTTC
cdr3_aa: CSARDRSGPTLETQYF

j_call: TRBJ2-3
d_call: NA
clone_size: few
v_call: TRBV18
cdr3_nt: TGTGCCAGCTCACCACCAGCAGGGCCAAGCACAGATACGCAGTATTTT
cdr3_aa: CASSPPAGPSTDTQYF

j_call: TRBJ1-2
d_call: TRBD1
clone_size: NA
v_call: TRBV28
cdr3_nt: TGTGCCAGCAGCTTAATCGACAGGGTCCATGGCTACACCTTC
cdr3_aa: CASSLIDRVHGYTF

j_call: TRBJ1-5
d_call: NA
clone_size: NA
v_call: TRBV6-1
cdr3_nt: TGTGCCAGCAATACAGGGCGTATTTCTCAGCCCCAGCATTTT
cdr3_aa: CASNTGRISQPQHF

j_call: TRBJ2-3
d_call: NA
clone_size: few
v_call: TRBV20-1
cdr3_nt: TGCAGTGCTAGTCACACAGATACGCAGTATTTT
cdr3_aa: CSASHTDTQYF

j_call: TRBJ1-2
d_call: TRBD1
clone_size: NA
v_call: TRBV6-5
cdr3_nt: TGTGCCAGCACGGGCAGGGGGTATCCTAACTATGGCTACACCTTC
cdr3_aa: CASTGRGYPNYGYTF

j_call: TRBJ1-1
d_call: NA
clone_size: few
v_call: TRBV7-2
cdr3_nt: TGTGCCAGCAGCTTAGATCAGACCGGGGGCACTGAAGCTTTCTTT
cdr3_aa: CASSLDQTGGTEAFF

j_call: TRBJ2-5
d_call: NA
clone_size: NA
v_call: TRBV28
cdr3_nt: TGTGCCAGTCTCTTGGGGGGTCGGGGAGAGACCCAGTACTTC
cdr3_aa: CASLLGGRGETQYF

j_call: TRBJ2-3
d_call: NA
clone_size: NA
v_call: TRBV5-6
cdr3_nt: TGTGCCAGCAGCTTGATCAGGGAAGATACGCAGTATTTT
cdr3_aa: CASSLIREDTQYF

j_call: TRBJ2-4
d_call: TRBD1
clone_size: NA
v_call: TRBV3-1
cdr3_nt: TGTGCCAGCAGCCAAGCGACAGGGGGCGTCGGCAAAAACATTCAGTACTTC
cdr3_aa: CASSQATGGVGKNIQYF

j_call: TRBJ2-5
d_call: NA
clone_size: few
v_call: TRBV6-6
cdr3_nt: TGTGCCAGCAGCTATAACGCGGGCCCAGAGACCCAGTACTTC
cdr3_aa: CASSYNAGPETQYF

j_call: TRBJ2-5
d_call: TRBD2
clone_size: few
v_call: TRBV14
cdr3_nt: TGTGCCAGCAGTCAGCCGGGACTAGCGGTGCAAGAGACCCAGTACTTC
cdr3_aa: CASSQPGLAVQETQYF

j_call: TRBJ2-1
d_call: NA
clone_size: NA
v_call: TRBV7-6
cdr3_nt: TGTGCCAGCAGCCCCCCCTTCGGGGAAGTCGCCTACAATGAGCAGTTCTTC
cdr3_aa: CASSPPFGEVAYNEQFF

j_call: TRBJ2-2
d_call: TRBD2
clone_size: NA
v_call: TRBV4-3
cdr3_nt: TGCGCCAGCAGCCAAGAGGGGCTAGCGGGGGCAGGGGAGCTGTTTTTT
cdr3_aa: CASSQEGLAGAGELFF

j_call: TRBJ2-5
d_call: NA
clone_size: few
v_call: TRBV5-1
cdr3_nt: TGCGCCAGCAGCTTGCCAGGGTCCCGAGAGACCCAGTACTTC
cdr3_aa: CASSLPGSRETQYF

j_call: TRBJ2-5
d_call: NA
clone_size: NA
v_call: TRBV12-3/TRBV12-4
cdr3_nt: TGTGCCTGCAGTTTAGGTGGGGGGACCCAAGAGACCCAGTACTTC
cdr3_aa: CACSLGGGTQETQYF

j_call: TRBJ2-6
d_call: NA
clone_size: NA
v_call: TRBV7-6
cdr3_nt: TGTGCCAGCACCGCAGACGGGCGGGCCAACGTCCTGACTTTC
cdr3_aa: CASTADGRANVLTF

j_call: TRBJ2-7
d_call: NA
clone_size: few
v_call: TRBV15
cdr3_nt: TGTGCCACCGCGGGTAGGGGGACTTCCTACGAGCAGTACTTC
cdr3_aa: CATAGRGTSYEQYF

j_call: TRBJ2-5
d_call: TRBD1
clone_size: few
v_call: TRBV10-1
cdr3_nt: TGCGCCAGCAGTGAGCGGGACAGACAAGAGACCCAGTACTTC
cdr3_aa: CASSERDRQETQYF

j_call: TRBJ2-1
d_call: NA
clone_size: NA
v_call: TRBV7-9
cdr3_nt: TGTGCCAGCAGCCGCGGGATACATGAGGAGTTCTTC
cdr3_aa: CASSRGIHEEFF

j_call: TRBJ1-2
d_call: NA
clone_size: NA
v_call: TRBV29-1
cdr3_nt: TGCAGCGTTGACGGAGCACCAGGGAACTATGGCTACACCTTC
cdr3_aa: CSVDGAPGNYGYTF

j_call: TRBJ2-3
d_call: TRBD2
clone_size: few
v_call: TRBV7-9
cdr3_nt: TGTGCCAGCAGCTTAGAAGCGGGGGAGAGCACAGATACGCAGTATTTT
cdr3_aa: CASSLEAGESTDTQYF

j_call: TRBJ2-3
d_call: NA
clone_size: few
v_call: TRBV7-2
cdr3_nt: TGTGCCAGCAGCTTTTTTCTAGATACGCAGTATTTT
cdr3_aa: CASSFFLDTQYF

j_call: TRBJ1-2
d_call: TRBD1
clone_size: NA
v_call: TRBV28
cdr3_nt: TGTGCCAGCAGTGGGGACAGGGAAGCTAACTATGGCTACACCTTC
cdr3_aa: CASSGDREANYGYTF

j_call: TRBJ2-4
d_call: NA
clone_size: NA
v_call: TRBV7-2
cdr3_nt: TGTGCCAGCAGTCCACCTGCAGGGCTAGCCAAAAACATTCAGTACTTC
cdr3_aa: CASSPPAGLAKNIQYF

j_call: TRBJ1-2
d_call: NA
clone_size: NA
v_call: TRBV20-1
cdr3_nt: TGCAGTGCCAAGGGCCTCTCGGACTATGGCTACACCTTC
cdr3_aa: CSAKGLSDYGYTF

j_call: TRBJ1-4
d_call: TRBD1
clone_size: few
v_call: TRBV10-3
cdr3_nt: TGTGCCACAAGACAGGGGGCAACTAATGAAAAACTGTTTTTT
cdr3_aa: CATRQGATNEKLFF

j_call: TRBJ2-7
d_call: NA
clone_size: few
v_call: TRBV6-1
cdr3_nt: TGTGCCAGCAGTGACGACAACTCCTACGAGCAGTACTTC
cdr3_aa: CASSDDNSYEQYF

j_call: TRBJ2-7
d_call: TRBD1
clone_size: once
v_call: TRBV29-1
cdr3_nt: TGCAGCGTTGATGGGGGACAGGAGGCTTGCTACGAGCAGTACTTC
cdr3_aa: CSVDGGQEACYEQYF

j_call: TRBJ1-6
d_call: TRBD1
clone_size: NA
v_call: TRBV7-9
cdr3_nt: TGTGCCAGCAGGGCGGAGGACAGGGGTAATTCACCCCTCCACTTT
cdr3_aa: CASRAEDRGNSPLHF

j_call: TRBJ2-3
d_call: TRBD1
clone_size: few
v_call: TRBV7-9
cdr3_nt: TGTGCCAGCAGCTTGGCGACAGGGCTTACAGATACGCAGTATTTT
cdr3_aa: CASSLATGLTDTQYF

j_call: TRBJ1-5
d_call: NA
clone_size: NA
v_call: TRBV7-9
cdr3_nt: TGTGCCAGCAGCTTAGGGGGCTGGGACAATCAGCCCCAGCATTTT
cdr3_aa: CASSLGGWDNQPQHF